The clone carrying this TCR beta chain was detected only a few times. The germline and genes are mouse ones. The read terminates 4 residues before the CDR3 end, so the remaining end is supplied by the germline J gene. The source of the sample is a study of CD8+ T cells in alopecia areata. Following RNA extraction, reverse transcription yielded cDNA that acted as the sequencing template. Some clones are missing from TCRdb's copy, which holds only in-frame ones; the method was immunoSEQ multiplex PCR. Found here are 90,000 to 130,000 clones, no singletons; the ten largest cover about 20%. V lost 7 bases and J lost 0, with 12 bases in between. The CDR3 runs 14 residues. The germline CDR1 and CDR2 sequences are NSQYPW and LRSPGD (reference sequence).

This chain joins TRBV1 and TRBJ1-1; possible D gene TRBD1, 5 bases. The receptor was isolated from a C3H/HeJ mouse with alopecia areata. MHC haplotype here: H2-k. The sample consisted of lesional skin. Partial CDR3 DNA: TGCACCTGCACCACGACAGCCTCAAACACA. Protein product: CTCTTTASNT. The whole CDR3 protein is CTCTTTASNTEVFF.